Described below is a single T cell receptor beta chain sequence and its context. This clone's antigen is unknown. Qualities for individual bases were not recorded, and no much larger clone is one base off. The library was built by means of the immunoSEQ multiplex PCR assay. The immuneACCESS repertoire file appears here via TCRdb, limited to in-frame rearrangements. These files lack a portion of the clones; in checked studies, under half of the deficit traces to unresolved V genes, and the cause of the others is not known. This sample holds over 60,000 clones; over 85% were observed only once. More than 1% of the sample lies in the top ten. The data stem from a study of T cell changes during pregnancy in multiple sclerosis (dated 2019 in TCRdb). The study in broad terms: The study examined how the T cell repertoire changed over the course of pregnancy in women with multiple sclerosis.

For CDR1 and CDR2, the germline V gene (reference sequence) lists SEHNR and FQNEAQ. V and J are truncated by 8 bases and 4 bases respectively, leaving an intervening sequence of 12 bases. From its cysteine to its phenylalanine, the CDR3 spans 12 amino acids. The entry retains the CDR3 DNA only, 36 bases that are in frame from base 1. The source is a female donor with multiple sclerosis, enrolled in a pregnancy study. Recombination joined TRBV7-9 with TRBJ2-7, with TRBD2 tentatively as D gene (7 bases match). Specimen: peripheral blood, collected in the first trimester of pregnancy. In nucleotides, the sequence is TGTGCCAGCGGGGGGGCCGGGTACGAGCAGTACTTC. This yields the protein CASGGAGYEQYF.